These 21 T cell receptor beta chains share one sample of origin, sequenced in a study of graft-versus-host responses after intestinal transplantation. Generated by immunoSEQ multiplex PCR, the TCRdb table keeps only in-frame clones and is missing some. Here the sample spans tens of thousands of clones, approximately 92% being singletons. Sequencing was performed on PBMCs, taken about 250 days after intestinal transplant. The receptors were sampled from a human patient who received an intestinal transplant, so some T cells may come from the graft donor.

The chain carries TRBV7-9 and TRBJ2-7; 10 positions agree with TRBD2. Trimming at V came to 0 bases and at J to 6 bases, leaving 5 bases not matched to a gene. The CDR3 sequence is 15 residues long. Germline V CDR1 and CDR2: SEHNR, FQNEAQ (reference sequence). For the CDR3, the DNA is TGTGCCAGCAGCTTAGCGGCTAGCGGGAGAGGCGAGCAGTACTTC. This gives the protein CASSLAASGRGEQYF.

The rearrangement joins TRBV5-6 to TRBJ1-1, with a tentative D call TRBD1 (5 bases). Germline values: CDR1 SGHDT, CDR2 YYEEEE. Trimming removed 6 bases from V and 3 bases from J, with 15 bases in between. The CDR3 sequence is 14 residues long. CDR3 DNA: TGTGCCAGCAACATCAAATTCAGGGACACTGAAGCTTTCTTT. The encoded protein is CASNIKFRDTEAFF.

V usage is TRBV18 and J usage is TRBJ1-3; perhaps TRBD1 as D (5 bases). Per germline, CDR1 KGHSH and CDR2 LQKENI. This CDR3 is built from 16 residues. Trimming left V 2 bases short and J 3 bases short, with 14 bases between. In DNA form, the CDR3 reads TGTGCCAGCTCACCAAAGTGGGGGATAGATGGAAACACCATATATTTT. Translated, it gives CASSPKWGIDGNTIYF. Full variable domain (remainder filled in from reference TRBV18 and TRBJ1-3): NAGVMQNPRHLVRRRGQEARLRCSPMKGHSHVYWYRQLPEEGLKFMVYLQKENIIDESGMPKERFSAEFPKEGPSILRIQQVVRGDSAAYFCASSPKWGIDGNTIYFGEGSWLTVV.

In its sample, this clone was seen once. The rearrangement links TRBV4-1 to TRBJ2-5, with TRBD2 identical over 12 bases. The ends lost 1 base at V and 2 bases at J; junction bases unmatched: 8. The CDR3 length is 18 residues. Per germline, CDR1 MGHRA and CDR2 YSYEKL. The DNA for the CDR3 is TGCGCCAGCAGCCAAGCTAGCGGGAGGGCCTTCGATCAAGAGACCCAGTACTTC. This gives the protein CASSQASGRAFDQETQYF.

The rearrangement joins TRBV29-1 to TRBJ2-1; 8 bases line up with TRBD1. The germline V gene encodes CDR1 SQVTM and CDR2 ANQGSEA. The CDR3 spans 13 residues. J was trimmed by 3 bases and V by 6 bases; bases with no gene match: 4. CDR3 residues: CSVYGTGYNEQFF. The CDR3 DNA reads as TGCAGCGTGTACGGGACAGGCTACAATGAGCAGTTCTTC.

This chain joins TRBV7-6 and TRBJ2-5; no definite D call. The J call may be faulty, since TRBJ2-7 better matches the DNA end. The length of the CDR3 is 14 residues. CDR1 and CDR2 (germline): SGHVS, FNYEAQ. CDR3 in amino acids: CASSRNIDSYEQYF. The DNA of the CDR3 is TGTGCCAGCAGCCGAAACATAGACTCCTACGAGCAGTACTTC.

The chain uses TRBV10-2 and TRBJ1-1; TRBD1 matches at 8 bases. Germline CDR1 WSHSY, CDR2 SAAADI. The CDR3 runs to 14 residues. V was clipped by 8 bases and J by 1 base; unmatched bases: 6. CDR3 residues: CASADRGTNTEAFF. The CDR3 DNA reads TGCGCCAGCGCCGACAGGGGAACGAACACTGAAGCTTTCTTT.

The chain has TRBV18 and TRBJ1-1; tentative D call: TRBD1 (5 bases). The CDR3 has 15 residues. V was cut by 2 bases and J by 1 base, with 11 bases left in between. The germline CDR1 and CDR2 sequences are KGHSH and LQKENI. The CDR3 region is CASSPSGLGNTEAFF. Written as DNA, the CDR3 is TGTGCCAGCTCACCATCAGGGCTGGGGAACACTGAAGCTTTCTTT.

This chain uses TRBV4-2 with TRBJ2-1; TRBD2 is a possible D gene (5 bases). The CDR3 is 15 residues long. In germline, CDR1 is LGHNA, CDR2 YNFKEQ. V was trimmed by 1 base and J by 5 bases, leaving 12 bases between them. CDR3 amino acids: CASSQGQRRHNEQFF. For the CDR3, the DNA is TGTGCCAGCAGCCAAGGGCAGCGGAGACACAATGAGCAGTTCTTC.

The chain employs TRBV5-6 and TRBJ1-2, with D unclear. Germline V CDR1 and CDR2: SGHDT, YYEEEE. The CDR3 runs 15 residues. Trimming left V 3 bases short and J 3 bases short, with 15 bases between. The CDR3 nucleotides are TGTGCCAGCAGCTCAGCCGGGATGGGTCACTATGGCTACACCTTC. Amino acids: CASSSAGMGHYGYTF.

The CDR3 DNA is TGTGCCAGCTACGGGGCTAGCGGGAACTCCTACAATGAGCAGTTCTTC. Its translation: CASYGASGNSYNEQFF. V gene TRBV5-4 combines with J gene TRBJ2-1; 9 nucleotides line up with TRBD2. Trimming cost V 7 bases and J 0 bases; bases outside gene matches: 8. CDR1 SGHNT and CDR2 YYREEE come from the germline V gene (reference sequence). The length of the CDR3 is 16 residues.

The rearrangement uses TRBV7-9 and TRBJ2-1; no firm D call. Trimming took 4 bases from V and 8 from J, leaving 18 bases between them. This CDR3 contains 15 residues. Germline V lookup: CDR1 SEHNR, CDR2 FQNEAQ (reference sequence). CDR3 sequence: CASSSPRSLRDEQFF. The CDR3 nucleotides read TGTGCCAGCAGCTCCCCAAGGTCCCTCCGGGATGAGCAGTTCTTC. The full variable domain, in which reference TRBV7-9 and TRBJ2-1 provide the parts outside the CDR3, is DTGVSQNPRHKITKRGQNVTFRCDPISEHNRLYWYRQTLGQGPEFLTYFQNEAQLEKSRLLSDRFSAERPKGSFSTLEIQRTEQGDSAMYLCASSSPRSLRDEQFFGPGTRLTVL.

This chain uses TRBV28 with TRBJ2-1; TRBD1 might be the D (6 bases). V was shortened by 3 bases and J by 2 bases, with 11 bases between the two germline ends. Per the germline V gene, CDR1 is MDHEN and CDR2 is SYDVKM. This CDR3 has 15 residues. The CDR3 region has the DNA TGTGCCAGCAGTTTGGCACAGGGTGCCTACAATGAGCAGTTCTTC. Protein product: CASSLAQGAYNEQFF.

This clone was picked up one time. The V and J genes are TRBV28 and TRBJ2-3; 9 nucleotides align to TRBD2. The CDR3 consists of 15 residues. The ends lost 2 bases at V and 4 bases at J; junction bases unmatched: 4. Germline V lookup: CDR1 MDHEN, CDR2 SYDVKM. The CDR3 region is CASSLAGGPADTQYF. The DNA of the CDR3 is TGTGCCAGCAGTTTAGCGGGAGGGCCGGCAGATACGCAGTATTTT.

The chain combines TRBV18 with TRBJ2-1; 7 bases are a match to TRBD2. J gave up 7 bases and V 3 bases, and 0 bases lay outside the gene matches. The CDR3 contains 12 residues. Germline values: CDR1 KGHSH, CDR2 LQKENI. CDR3: CASSPGGNEQFF. The CDR3 DNA reads as TGTGCCAGCTCACCGGGGGGGAATGAGCAGTTCTTC.

In DNA, the CDR3 is TGTGCCAGTAGTATAGGTAGCGGGCGCAAAACTAGCACAGATACGCAGTATTTT. It specifies CASSIGSGRKTSTDTQYF. The rearrangement uses TRBV19 and TRBJ2-3, with 7 bases matching TRBD2. There are 18 residues in the CDR3. Trimming at V came to 1 base and at J to 0 bases, leaving 10 bases not matched to a gene. Germline loops: CDR1 LNHDA, CDR2 SQIVND (reference sequence). Complete variable domain (other parts from reference TRBV19 and TRBJ2-3): DGGITQSPKYLFRKEGQNVTLSCEQNLNHDAMYWYRQDPGQGLRLIYYSQIVNDFQKGDIAEGYSVSREKKESFPLTVTSAQKNPTAFYLCASSIGSGRKTSTDTQYFGPGTRLTVL.

The chain links TRBV11-2 to TRBJ1-4; TRBD1 aligns across 8 bases. V shed 4 bases and J 7 bases; nucleotides not matched to a gene: 14. The CDR3 loop spans 17 amino acids. Germline V gene sequence: CDR1 SGHAT, CDR2 FQNNGV. The DNA of the CDR3 is TGTGCCAGCAGCTCAAACGCGCAGGGGGCGCGAGGTGAAAAACTGTTTTTT. It specifies CASSSNAQGARGEKLFF.

The genes are TRBV18 and TRBJ2-3; TRBD2 might be the D (6 bases). Germline CDR1 is KGHSH and CDR2 is LQKENI. V was shortened by 2 bases and J by 0 bases, with 24 bases between the two germline ends. The CDR3 is made up of 20 amino acids. CDR3 DNA: TGTGCCAGCTCACCAAGGGCCACCGGGGGAGCAGAGGCTAGCACAGATACGCAGTATTTT. Protein sequence: CASSPRATGGAEASTDTQYF.

The rearrangement uses TRBV28 and TRBJ1-2; tentative D call: TRBD1 (5 bases). Trimming pared 2 bases from V and 4 bases from J, leaving 11 bases between. This CDR3 has 14 amino acids. Germline V CDR1 and CDR2: MDHEN, SYDVKM. The CDR3 DNA sequence: TGTGCCAGCAGTTTAGGAGGGGATCCCTATGGCTACACCTTC. Translating gives CASSLGGDPYGYTF.

The gene calls are TRBV5-1 and TRBJ2-1; D perhaps matches TRBD1 (5 bases). The V end was cut by 4 bases, the J end by 7 bases, with 18 bases between. This CDR3 is built from 15 residues. The germline V gene encodes CDR1 SGHRS and CDR2 YFSETQ. Here the CDR3 reads CASSPNVGVQNEQFF. CDR3 nucleotide sequence: TGCGCCAGCAGCCCAAACGTAGGGGTACAGAATGAGCAGTTCTTC.

The chain combines TRBV7-2 with TRBJ1-2, with 7 bases aligning to TRBD1. The CDR3 covers 17 residues. Germline CDR1 and CDR2: SGHTA and FQGNSA. V was pared by 1 base and J by 8 bases, with 16 bases of the junction left unmatched. The CDR3 coding sequence is TGTGCCAGCAGCTTAGGAGAGGGGGCGCTAGTATTTGAGGGCTACACCTTC. Its protein product is CASSLGEGALVFEGYTF.